This TCR beta chain was recorded in a study of cytomegalovirus exposure and HLA in healthy donors. Overall study context: The 120 validation repertoires, a later analysis reported, used the same platform as the approximately 730 repertoires from the first cohort. Study results and caveats: Reports showed the classifier diagnosing cytomegalovirus status with high specificity and sensitivity. According to a subsequent analysis, TCR clusters from the first cohort were inclined to appear together in the 120 or so validation repertoires. Under in vitro conditions, a few CMV-associated chains were confirmed as specific for CMV antigens.

As regards this clone: The antigen is undetermined.

Generated by immunoSEQ multiplex PCR, the TCRdb table keeps only in-frame clones and is missing some. The sample shows hundreds of thousands of clones, around 85% of them seen only once. This CDR3 is 13 amino acids long. Trimming removed 2 bases at V and 11 bases at J, with 15 bases between. The germline CDR1 and CDR2 sequences are SGHTA and FQGNSA. This clonotype originated in a woman aged 25-40 years in good health and CMV-seropositive. Sequenced input: PBMCs. The genes are TRBV7-2 and TRBJ1-1; tentative D call: TRBD1 (5 bases). The CDR3 sequence: CASSLKGEVRAFF. CDR3 bases: TGTGCCAGCAGCTTAAAAGGGGAGGTACGGGCTTTCTTT.